The clone carrying this T cell receptor beta chain was observed a handful of times. This sample was taken from a study of shared clonotypes between healthy human individuals. Sequencing used immunoSEQ multiplex PCR; TCRdb keeps in-frame clones, though not all of them. The sample gives a few hundred thousand clones, approximately 70% of which show up once; 11% is in the top ten. CDR1 is MGHDK, CDR2 SYGVNS, per germline. The length of the CDR3 is 13 residues. The V end lost 5 bases, the J end lost 3 bases, and 10 bases lay between the germline ends. This TCR was sampled from a man younger than 40 in good health. What was sequenced was memory CD4+ T cells sorted from blood. This sample's subset: CD45RA-negative fraction. The chain links TRBV25-1 to TRBJ2-5, with D perhaps TRBD1 (5 bases). CDR3: CASSSLTEETQYF. The CDR3 nucleotides read TGTGCCAGCAGTTCCCTGACAGAAGAGACCCAGTACTTC.